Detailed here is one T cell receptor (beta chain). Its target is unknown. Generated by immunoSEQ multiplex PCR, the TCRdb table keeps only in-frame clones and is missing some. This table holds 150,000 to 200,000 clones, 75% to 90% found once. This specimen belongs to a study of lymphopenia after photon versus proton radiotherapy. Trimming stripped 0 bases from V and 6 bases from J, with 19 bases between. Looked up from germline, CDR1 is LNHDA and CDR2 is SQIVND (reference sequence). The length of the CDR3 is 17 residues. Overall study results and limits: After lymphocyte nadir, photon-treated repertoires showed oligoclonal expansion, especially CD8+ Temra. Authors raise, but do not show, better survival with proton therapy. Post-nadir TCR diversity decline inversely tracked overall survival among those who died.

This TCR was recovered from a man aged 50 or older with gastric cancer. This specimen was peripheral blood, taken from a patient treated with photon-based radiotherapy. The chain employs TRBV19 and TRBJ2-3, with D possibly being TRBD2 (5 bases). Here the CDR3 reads CASSIDCQDPGLDTQYF. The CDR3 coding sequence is TGTGCCAGTAGTATAGATTGTCAGGACCCGGGGTTGGATACGCAGTATTTT.